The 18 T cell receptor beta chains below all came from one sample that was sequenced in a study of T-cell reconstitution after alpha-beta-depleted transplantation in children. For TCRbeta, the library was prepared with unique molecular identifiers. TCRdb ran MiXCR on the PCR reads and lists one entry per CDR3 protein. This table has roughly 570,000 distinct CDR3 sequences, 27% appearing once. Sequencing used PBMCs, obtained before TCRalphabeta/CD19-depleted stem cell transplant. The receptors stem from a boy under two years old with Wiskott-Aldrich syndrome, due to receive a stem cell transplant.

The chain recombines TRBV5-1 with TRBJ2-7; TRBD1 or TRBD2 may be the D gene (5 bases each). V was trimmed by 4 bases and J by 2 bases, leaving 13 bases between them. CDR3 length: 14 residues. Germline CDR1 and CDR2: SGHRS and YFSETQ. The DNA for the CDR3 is TGCGCCAGCAGCGTACGGGACGGAGCCTACGAGCAGTACTTC. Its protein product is CASSVRDGAYEQYF.

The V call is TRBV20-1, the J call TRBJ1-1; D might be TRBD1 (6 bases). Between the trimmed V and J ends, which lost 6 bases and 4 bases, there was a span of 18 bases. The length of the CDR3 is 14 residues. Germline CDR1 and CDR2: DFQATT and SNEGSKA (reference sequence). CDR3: CSANGPDRFTEAFF. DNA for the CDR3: TGCAGTGCGAACGGACCCGACAGGTTCACTGAAGCTTTCTTT.

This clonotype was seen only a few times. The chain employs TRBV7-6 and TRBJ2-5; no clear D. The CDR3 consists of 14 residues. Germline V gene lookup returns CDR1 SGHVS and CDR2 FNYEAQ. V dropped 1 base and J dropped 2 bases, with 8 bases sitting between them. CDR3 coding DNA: TGTGCCAGCAGCTTAGTGGTGGGTCAAGAGACCCAGTACTTC. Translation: CASSLVVGQETQYF.

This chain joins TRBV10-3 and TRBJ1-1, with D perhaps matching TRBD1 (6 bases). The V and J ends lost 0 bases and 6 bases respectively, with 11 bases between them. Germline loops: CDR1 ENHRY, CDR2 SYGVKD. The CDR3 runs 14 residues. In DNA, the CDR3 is TGTGCCATCAGTGAGTCCGGGGGCTGGGCTGAAGCTTTCTTT. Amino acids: CAISESGGWAEAFF.

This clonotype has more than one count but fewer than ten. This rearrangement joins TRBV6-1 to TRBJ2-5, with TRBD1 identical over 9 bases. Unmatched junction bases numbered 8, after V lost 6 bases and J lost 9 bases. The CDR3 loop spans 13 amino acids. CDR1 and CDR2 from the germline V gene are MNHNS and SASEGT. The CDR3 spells CASSSGTGSAQYF. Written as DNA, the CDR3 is TGTGCCAGCAGCTCCGGGACAGGGTCGGCCCAGTACTTC.

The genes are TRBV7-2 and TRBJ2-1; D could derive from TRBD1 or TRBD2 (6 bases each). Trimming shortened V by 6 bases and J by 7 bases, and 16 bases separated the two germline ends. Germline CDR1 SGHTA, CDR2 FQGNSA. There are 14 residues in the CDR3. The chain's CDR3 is CASRGGLWNNEQFF. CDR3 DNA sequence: TGTGCCAGCAGAGGGGGACTTTGGAATAATGAGCAGTTCTTC.

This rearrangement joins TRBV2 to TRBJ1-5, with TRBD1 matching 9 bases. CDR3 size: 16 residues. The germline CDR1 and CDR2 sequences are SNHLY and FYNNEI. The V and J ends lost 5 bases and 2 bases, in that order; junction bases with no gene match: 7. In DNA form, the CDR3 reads TGTGCCAGCAGTAAGCCGGGACAGGGTGGCAATCAGCCCCAGCATTTT. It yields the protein CASSKPGQGGNQPQHF.

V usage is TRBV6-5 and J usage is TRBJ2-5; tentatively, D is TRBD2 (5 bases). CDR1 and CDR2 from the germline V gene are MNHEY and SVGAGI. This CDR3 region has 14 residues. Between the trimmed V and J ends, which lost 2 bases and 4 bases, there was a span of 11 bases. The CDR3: CASSYPLARETQYF. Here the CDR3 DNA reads TGTGCCAGCAGTTACCCCCTAGCTCGAGAGACCCAGTACTTC.

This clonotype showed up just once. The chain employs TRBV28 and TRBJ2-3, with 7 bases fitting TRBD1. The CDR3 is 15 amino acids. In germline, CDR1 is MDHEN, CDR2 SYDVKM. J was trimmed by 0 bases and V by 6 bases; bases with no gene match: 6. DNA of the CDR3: TGTGCCAGCAGCCTCCGGGACAGTAGCACAGATACGCAGTATTTT. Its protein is CASSLRDSSTDTQYF.

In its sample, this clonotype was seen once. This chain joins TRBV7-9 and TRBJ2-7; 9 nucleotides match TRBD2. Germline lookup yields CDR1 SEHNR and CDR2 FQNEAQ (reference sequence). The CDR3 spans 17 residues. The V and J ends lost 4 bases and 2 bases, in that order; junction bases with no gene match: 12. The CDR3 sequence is CASSSSAGLAKTYEQYF. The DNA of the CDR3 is TGTGCCAGCAGCTCCTCCGCTGGACTAGCGAAAACCTACGAGCAGTACTTC.

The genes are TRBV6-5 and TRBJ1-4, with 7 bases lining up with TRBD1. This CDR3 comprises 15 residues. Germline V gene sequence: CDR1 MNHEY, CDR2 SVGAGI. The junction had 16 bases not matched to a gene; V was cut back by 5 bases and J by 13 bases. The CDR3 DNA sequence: TGTGCCAGCAGTACTCGAACACAGGGGCCGGGTGGACTGTTTTTT. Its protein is CASSTRTQGPGGLFF.

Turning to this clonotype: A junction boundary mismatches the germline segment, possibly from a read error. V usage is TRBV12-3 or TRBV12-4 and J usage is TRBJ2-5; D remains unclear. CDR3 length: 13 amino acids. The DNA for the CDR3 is TGTGCCAGCAGCCGGAAAGGCCAAGAGGCCCAGTACTTC. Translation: CASSRKGQEAQYF.

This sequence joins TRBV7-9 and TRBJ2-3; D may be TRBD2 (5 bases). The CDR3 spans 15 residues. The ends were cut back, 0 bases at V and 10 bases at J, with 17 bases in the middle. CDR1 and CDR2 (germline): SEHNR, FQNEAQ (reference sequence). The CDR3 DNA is TGTGCCAGCAGCTTAGCAGGAGGTCTCCGTGCCTCGCAGTATTTT. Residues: CASSLAGGLRASQYF.

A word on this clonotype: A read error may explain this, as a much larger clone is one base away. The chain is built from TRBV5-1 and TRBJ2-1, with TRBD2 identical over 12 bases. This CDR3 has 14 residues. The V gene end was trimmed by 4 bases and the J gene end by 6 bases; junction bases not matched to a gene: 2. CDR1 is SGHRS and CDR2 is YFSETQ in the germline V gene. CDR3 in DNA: TGCGCCAGCAGCCAGGGACTAGCGGGCAATGAGCAGTTCTTC. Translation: CASSQGLAGNEQFF.

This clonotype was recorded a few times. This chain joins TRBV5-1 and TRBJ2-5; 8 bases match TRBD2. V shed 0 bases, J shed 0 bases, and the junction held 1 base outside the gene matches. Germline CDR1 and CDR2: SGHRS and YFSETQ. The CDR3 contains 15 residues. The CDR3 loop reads CASSLAGGDQETQYF. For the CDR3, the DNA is TGCGCCAGCAGCTTGGCCGGGGGGGACCAAGAGACCCAGTACTTC.

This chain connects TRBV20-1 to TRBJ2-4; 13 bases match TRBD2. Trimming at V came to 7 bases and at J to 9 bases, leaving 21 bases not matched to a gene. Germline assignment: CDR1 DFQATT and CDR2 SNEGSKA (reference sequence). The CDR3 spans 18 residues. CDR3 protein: CSVGRGLAGVLSQSIQYF. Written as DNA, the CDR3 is TGCAGTGTTGGGCGAGGACTAGCGGGGGTTTTATCCCAAAGCATTCAGTACTTC.

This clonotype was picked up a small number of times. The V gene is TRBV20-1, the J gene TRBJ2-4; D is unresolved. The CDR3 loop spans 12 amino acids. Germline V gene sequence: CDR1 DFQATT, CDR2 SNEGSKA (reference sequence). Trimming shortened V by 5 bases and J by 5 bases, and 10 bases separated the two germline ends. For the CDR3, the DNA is TGCAGTGCTCATCTGGCCGAAAACATTCAGTACTTC. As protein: CSAHLAENIQYF.

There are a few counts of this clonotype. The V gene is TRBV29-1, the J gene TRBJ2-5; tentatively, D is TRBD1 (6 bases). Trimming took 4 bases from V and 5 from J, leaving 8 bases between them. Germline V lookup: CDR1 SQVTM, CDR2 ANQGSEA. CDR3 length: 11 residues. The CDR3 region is CSVGGPETQYF. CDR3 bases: TGCAGCGTTGGGGGGCCGGAGACCCAGTACTTC.